The sequence of this TCR beta chain was determined in a study of CD8 T cells in ankylosing spondylitis. Study findings and constraints: Disease-linked clones were reportedly significantly enriched in matched ankylosing spondylitis synovial fluid. One TCR beta motif, made up of fewer than 10 highly homologous variants, appeared characteristic of ankylosing spondylitis blood.

In making TCR beta libraries, quantitative 5'-RACE with molecular barcodes was used. From the 5' RACE reads, TCRdb called clonotypes with MiXCR, one entry per CDR3 protein. The sample consists of 50,000 to 65,000 distinct CDR3 sequences, about 7.8% of them appearing once. This clonotype was observed many times. Its antigen is unidentified. Sequencing used blood, either unsorted or a sorted T cell fraction (not recorded which). The source of this sequence is a female donor with ankylosing spondylitis or in good health (not recorded which).

The DNA for the CDR3 is TGCAGCGTTGATCTGGGGCAGGGGGCCGGGGAGCTGTTTTTT. Residues: CSVDLGQGAGELFF. The chain has TRBV29-1 and TRBJ2-2; 7 bases are shared with TRBD1. The CDR3 spans 14 residues. V lost 3 bases, J lost 6 bases, and 7 bases stayed unmatched. CDR1 and CDR2 from the germline V gene are SQVTM and ANQGSEA.